This note documents a single T cell receptor beta chain sequence. What this receptor recognizes is not known. With a much larger clone just one base away, this may be a read error. Other nucleotide sequences in the sample specify the same CDR3. The source of the sample is a study of Ad26.COV2.S vaccination and SARS-CoV-2 variants (dated by TCRdb to the early 2020s). With regard to the full study: Donors in the vaccine arm were drawn from COV1001, a multicentre, randomized, double-blind, placebo-controlled phase I-IIa trial testing Ad26.COV2.S in healthy adults. Ad26.COV2.S was given intramuscularly at 5x10^10 or 1x10^11 viral particles, as a single shot or as two shots 56 days apart. The specificity and breadth of SARS-CoV-2-reactive T cell receptors after Ad26.COV2.S vaccination were assessed by TCRbeta repertoire sequencing. A total of approximately 30 samples were included in the TCR-sequenced set, comprising roughly 19 Ad26.COV2.S vaccine recipients, 5 placebo recipients and 8 SARS-CoV-2 convalescent individuals. Trial participants were randomized into five groups of five, in which low-dose or high-dose Ad26.COV2.S was given once or twice, or placebo was given on both occasions. Blinding of investigators to trial group allocation was maintained during experiments and outcome assessment.

Read against the paper, the sample's treatment or condition label means: some 19 received Ad26.COV2.S at low or high dose, single or two shots; about 5 received placebo; per-sample allocation not given. For vaccine and placebo recipients, the sequenced repertoires came from samples collected on day 63 after the first injection. Between 29 July and 7 August 2020, Cohort 1b enrolled fewer than 30 adults aged 18-55 years at one site in Boston, USA. Ad26.COV2.S was a replication-incompetent adenovirus type 26 vector expressing a prefusion-stabilized SARS-CoV-2 spike protein from the original Wuhan strain. The CDR3, from cysteine to phenylalanine, totals 14 residues. The read is trimmed to its CDR3 DNA, 42 bases read in frame from base 1. Reading the germline V gene gives CDR1 KGHSH and CDR2 LQKENI. V loses 2 bases of germline sequence and J loses 0 bases, and the interval between the two ends is 5 bases.

The immunoSEQ Assay was used to sequence TCRbeta CDR3 regions. After extraction, genomic DNA underwent amplification by bias-controlled multiplex PCR, followed by high-throughput sequencing. The original pipeline was this. Collapsing and filtering of sequences were performed to quantify the absolute abundance of each unique TCRbeta CDR3 region. T cell fraction was estimated by normalizing TCRbeta template counts to usable DNA, with usable DNA measured through amplification of reference genes found in all nucleated cells. Repertoire TCRs were annotated as SARS-CoV-2-specific by exact matching of V gene, CDR3 amino acid sequence and J gene to a known reactive TCR set. The reference SARS-CoV-2 TCR set came from MIRA and was filtered for enrichment in COVID-19-positive ImmuneCODE repertoires, removing public or cross-reactive TCRs. Drawing on the MIRA antigens, annotated TCRs were analysed further at the level of specific ORF or position within ORF. Depth was the summed frequency of annotated unique rearrangements, while breadth was defined as annotated unique rearrangements over total unique productive rearrangements. Group comparisons of TCR breadth used two-sided Wilcoxon rank-sum tests. The table was pulled from immuneACCESS by TCRdb, which kept in-frame rearrangements only. Such tables lose some clones; where checked, under half of the loss comes from unresolved V genes, and the rest has no known cause. V and J calls and clone size are those listed in that table; D and trimming were worked out from the DNA. Here the sample has fewer than 800,000 clones; about 90% occur a single time. Approximately 1.5% of the sample belongs to the ten largest clones.

Study-level results and caveats: Substantial breadth of spike-specific CD8+ and CD4+ T cell responses was reported after vaccination. The authors noted that the TCR breadth and depth analyses may have underestimated total T cell responses. The study lacked the statistical power to compare responses across vaccine doses or regimens. Ad26.COV2.S recipients had higher spike-specific TCR breadth than placebo recipients (P = 0.0014). Vaccine and placebo recipients had similar non-spike TCR breadth, a finding consistent with the vaccine containing only spike.

This sequence originates from a person aged 18 to 59 who received the Ad26.COV2.S COVID-19 vaccine or a placebo. The sequence links TRBV18 to TRBJ1-5, with the D gene call left open. The sequences come from peripheral blood, collected in a trial of Ad26.COV2.S vaccine versus placebo. CDR3 loop: CASSPVYSNQPQHF. The DNA sequence is given as TGTGCCAGCTCACCAGTCTATAGCAATCAGCCCCAGCATTTT.